The 8 T cell receptor beta chains given below trace back to one sample, sequenced in a study of cytomegalovirus exposure and HLA in healthy donors. TCRdb's table, derived via immunoSEQ multiplex PCR, lists solely in-frame clones and lacks some. Of around 70,000 clones listed, 85% to 95% are singletons. Sequencing was carried out using PBMCs. These receptors all stem from a young woman in good health and CMV-seronegative.

The chain carries TRBV19 and TRBJ1-5, with TRBD1 identical over 8 bases. This CDR3 contains 17 residues. Unmatched junction bases numbered 15, after V lost 5 bases and J lost 6 bases. Germline V CDR1 and CDR2: LNHDA, SQIVND (reference sequence). This chain's CDR3 is CASSSQVGVRGLQPQHF. For the CDR3, the DNA is TGTGCCAGTAGTTCACAGGTTGGGGTCAGGGGGCTTCAGCCCCAGCATTTT.

The V gene is TRBV11-2, the J gene TRBJ2-7; D unclear. CDR1 SGHAT and CDR2 FQNNGV come from the germline V gene. The CDR3 covers 13 residues. Trimming took off 5 bases at V and 12 bases at J, with 20 bases between the two ends. The CDR3 DNA follows: TGTGCCAGCAGCCTAGGAGTACTCTCAGCAGGGTACTTC. It encodes CASSLGVLSAGYF.

The V call is TRBV7-2, the J call TRBJ1-1, with TRBD1 matching over 7 bases. The germline CDR1 and CDR2 sequences are SGHTA and FQGNSA. The CDR3 runs 16 residues. With V trimmed by 2 bases and J by 9 bases, 15 bases remained unmatched. CDR3 DNA sequence: TGTGCCAGCAGCTTATTACTATTGACAGGGTGGTTCAAAGCTTTCTTT. It codes for CASSLLLLTGWFKAFF. The variable domain in full, completed from reference TRBV7-2 and TRBJ1-1, reads GAGVSQSPSNKVTEKGKDVELRCDPISGHTALYWYRQSLGQGLEFLIYFQGNSAPDKSGLPSDRFSAERTGGSVSTLTIQRTQQEDSAVYLCASSLLLLTGWFKAFFGQGTRLTVV.

CDR3 residues: CASSLWVSQGNTIYF. Here the CDR3 DNA reads TGTGCCAGCAGTTTATGGGTCAGTCAAGGAAACACCATATATTTT. The V gene is TRBV28, the J gene TRBJ1-3; no clear D. Between the trimmed V and J ends, which lost 0 bases and 4 bases, there was a span of 10 bases. The CDR3 covers 15 residues. Germline CDR1 reads MDHEN; CDR2 reads SYDVKM.

The genes are TRBV7-9 and TRBJ2-4, with 7 nucleotides matching TRBD1. The germline V gene has CDR1 SEHNR and CDR2 FQNEAQ (reference sequence). The CDR3 extends over 18 amino acids. With V trimmed by 3 bases and J by 3 bases, 14 bases remained unmatched. The CDR3 region has the DNA TGTGCCAGCAGCTTCTCGTTTGGGACAGATTATAACAAAAACATTCAGTACTTC. Amino acid sequence: CASSFSFGTDYNKNIQYF.

This chain uses TRBV14 with TRBJ1-1, with 7 nucleotides matching TRBD1. With V trimmed by 5 bases and J by 5 bases, 5 bases remained unmatched. The CDR3 runs to 13 residues. Germline assignment: CDR1 SGHDN and CDR2 FVKESK. The CDR3 spells CASSKGQLTEAFF. CDR3 DNA: TGTGCCAGCAGCAAGGGACAGCTGACTGAAGCTTTCTTT.

The chain carries TRBV29-1 and TRBJ2-1; the match to TRBD2 covers 16 bases. The CDR3 has 16 amino acids. In germline, CDR1 is SQVTM, CDR2 ANQGSEA. Unmatched junction bases numbered 4, after V lost 0 bases and J lost 8 bases. CDR3 amino acids: CSVEEGTSGGADEQFF. DNA of the CDR3: TGCAGCGTTGAAGAGGGGACTAGCGGGGGGGCTGATGAGCAGTTCTTC.

The V and J genes are TRBV15 and TRBJ2-5; D may be TRBD1 (5 bases). Trimming left V 1 base short and J 1 base short, with 7 bases between. Germline CDR1 reads LNHNV; CDR2 reads YYDKDF (reference sequence). CDR3 length equals 14 residues. The CDR3: CATSRVGPQETQYF. The DNA for the CDR3 is TGTGCCACCAGCAGAGTGGGGCCCCAAGAGACCCAGTACTTC. Full variable domain (remainder filled in from reference TRBV15 and TRBJ2-5): DAMVIQNPRYQVTQFGKPVTLSCSQTLNHNVMYWYQQKSSQAPKLLFHYYDKDFNNEADTPDNFQSRRPNTSFCFLDIRSPGLGDTAMYLCATSRVGPQETQYFGPGTRLLVL.